The 5 T cell receptor beta chains presented below share a single source sample, sequenced in a study of blood T cell repertoires in COVID-19. Here immunoSEQ multiplex PCR was the method, and the copy in TCRdb shows in-frame clones only, minus some. The sample has about 240,000 clones; 80% to 90% are singletons. Sequencing input: peripheral blood. These receptors all stem from a man over 45 with acute or convalescent COVID-19.

The count of this clone is one. The gene calls are TRBV7-9 and TRBJ2-3; the D gene is possibly TRBD2 (7 bases). The germline CDR1 and CDR2 sequences are SEHNR and FQNEAQ (reference sequence). Trimming took off 3 bases at V and 6 bases at J, with 13 bases between the two ends. The CDR3 sequence is 14 residues long. CDR3 region: CASSFGGLRDTQYF. As DNA, the CDR3 is TGTGCCAGCAGCTTCGGGGGGCTTAGGGATACGCAGTATTTT.

This chain uses TRBV20-1 with TRBJ2-1, with TRBD2 identical over 9 bases. Germline loops: CDR1 DFQATT, CDR2 SNEGSKA (reference sequence). This CDR3 is 16 amino acids long. The J segment lost 4 bases and the V segment lost 3 bases, leaving 10 bases of the junction unmatched. The CDR3: CSASYPGLAGYNEQFF. The CDR3 bases are TGCAGTGCTAGTTATCCGGGACTAGCAGGGTACAATGAGCAGTTCTTC.

Turning to this clone: A read error may produce the germline difference seen at one junction end. The chain joins TRBV2 to TRBJ1-2; perhaps TRBD1 as D (6 bases). The CDR3 length is 15 residues. The germline V gene has CDR1 SNHLY and CDR2 FYNNEI. CDR3 nucleotides: TGTGCCAGCAGTGGGCAATTAAACAGGGAGGGGACGGGCTTCTTC. It encodes CASSGQLNREGTGFF. The variable domain in full, with the rest retrieved from reference TRBV2 and TRBJ1-2, is EPEVTQTPSHQVTQMGQEVILRCVPISNHLYFYWYRQILGQKVEFLVSFYNNEISEKSEIFDDQFSVERPDGSNFTLKIRSTKLEDSAMYFCASSGQLNREGTGFFGSGTRLTVV.

The rearrangement links TRBV5-1 to TRBJ1-2, with 7 bases matching TRBD1. The CDR3 contains 16 residues. The germline V gene encodes CDR1 SGHRS and CDR2 YFSETQ. V was clipped by 0 bases and J by 3 bases; unmatched bases: 8. Here the CDR3 DNA reads TGCGCCAGCAGCTTGGGGCCATCGACAGGGTACTATGGCTACACCTTC. This codes for CASSLGPSTGYYGYTF.

This chain joins TRBV19 and TRBJ1-1; D remains unclear. The CDR3 is 13 residues long. CDR1 and CDR2 from the germline V gene are LNHDA and SQIVND (reference sequence). Trimming took off 8 bases at V and 3 bases at J, with 13 bases between the two ends. The CDR3 here is CASSAKRDTEAFF. In nucleotides, the CDR3 is TGTGCCAGTTCCGCGAAGCGGGACACTGAAGCTTTCTTT.